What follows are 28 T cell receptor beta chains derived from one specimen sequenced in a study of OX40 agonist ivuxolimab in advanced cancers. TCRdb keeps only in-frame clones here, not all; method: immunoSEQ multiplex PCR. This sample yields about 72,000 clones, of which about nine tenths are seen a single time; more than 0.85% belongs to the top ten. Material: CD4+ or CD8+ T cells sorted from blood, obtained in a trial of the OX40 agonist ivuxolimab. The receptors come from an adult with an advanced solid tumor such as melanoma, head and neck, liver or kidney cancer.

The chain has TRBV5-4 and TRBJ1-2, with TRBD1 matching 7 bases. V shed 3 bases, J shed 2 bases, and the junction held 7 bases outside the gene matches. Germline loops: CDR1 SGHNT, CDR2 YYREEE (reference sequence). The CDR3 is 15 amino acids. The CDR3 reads CASSSYRGPNYGYTF. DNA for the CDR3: TGTGCCAGCAGCTCATACAGGGGCCCCAACTATGGCTACACCTTC.

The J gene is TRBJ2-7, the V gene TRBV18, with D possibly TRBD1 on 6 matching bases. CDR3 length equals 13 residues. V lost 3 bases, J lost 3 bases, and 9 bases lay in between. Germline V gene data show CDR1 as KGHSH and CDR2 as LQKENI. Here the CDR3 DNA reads TGTGCCAGCTCACCGGGACAAATCTACGAGCAGTACTTC. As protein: CASSPGQIYEQYF.

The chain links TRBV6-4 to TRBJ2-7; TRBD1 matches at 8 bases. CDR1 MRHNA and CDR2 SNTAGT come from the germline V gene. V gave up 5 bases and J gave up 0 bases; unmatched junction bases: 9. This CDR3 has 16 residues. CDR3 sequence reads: CASSRGRQGYSYEQYF. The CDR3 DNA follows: TGTGCCAGCAGTCGGGGGAGACAGGGGTACTCCTACGAGCAGTACTTC.

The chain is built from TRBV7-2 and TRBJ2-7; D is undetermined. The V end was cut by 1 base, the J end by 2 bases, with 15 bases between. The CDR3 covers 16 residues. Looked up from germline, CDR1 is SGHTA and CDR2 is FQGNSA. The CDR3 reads CASSLVYSSWAYEQYF. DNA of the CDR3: TGTGCCAGCAGCTTAGTCTACTCCTCTTGGGCCTACGAGCAGTACTTC.

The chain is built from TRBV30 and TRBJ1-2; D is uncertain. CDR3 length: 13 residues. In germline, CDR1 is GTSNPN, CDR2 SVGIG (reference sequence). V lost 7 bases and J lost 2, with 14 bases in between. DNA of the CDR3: TGTGCCTCCACGTTGGGGTCGAACTATGGCTACACCTTC. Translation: CASTLGSNYGYTF.

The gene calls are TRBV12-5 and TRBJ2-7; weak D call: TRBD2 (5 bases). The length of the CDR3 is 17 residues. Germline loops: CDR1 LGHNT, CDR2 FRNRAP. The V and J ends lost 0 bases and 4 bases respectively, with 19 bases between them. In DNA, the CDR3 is TGTGCTAGTGGTTTGGTCCTCTCGGACTCCCCTTATTACGAGCAGTACTTC. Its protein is CASGLVLSDSPYYEQYF.

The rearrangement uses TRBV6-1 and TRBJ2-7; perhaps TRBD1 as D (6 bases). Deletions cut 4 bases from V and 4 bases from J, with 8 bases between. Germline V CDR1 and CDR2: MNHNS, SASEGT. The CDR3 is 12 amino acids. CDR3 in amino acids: CASSAQGYEQYF. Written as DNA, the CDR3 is TGTGCCAGCAGTGCACAGGGTTACGAGCAGTACTTC.

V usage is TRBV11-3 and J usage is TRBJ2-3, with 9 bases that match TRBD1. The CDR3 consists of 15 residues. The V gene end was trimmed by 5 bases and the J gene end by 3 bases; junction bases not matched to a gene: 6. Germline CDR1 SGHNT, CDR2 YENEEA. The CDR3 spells CASSPSGTGTDTQYF. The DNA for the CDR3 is TGTGCCAGCAGCCCCTCCGGGACAGGGACAGATACGCAGTATTTT.

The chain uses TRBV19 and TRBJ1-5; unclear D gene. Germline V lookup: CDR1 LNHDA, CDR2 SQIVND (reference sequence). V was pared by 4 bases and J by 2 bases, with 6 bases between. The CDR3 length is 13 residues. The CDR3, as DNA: TGTGCCAGTAGTAGGGATGGCAATCAGCCCCAGCATTTT. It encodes CASSRDGNQPQHF.

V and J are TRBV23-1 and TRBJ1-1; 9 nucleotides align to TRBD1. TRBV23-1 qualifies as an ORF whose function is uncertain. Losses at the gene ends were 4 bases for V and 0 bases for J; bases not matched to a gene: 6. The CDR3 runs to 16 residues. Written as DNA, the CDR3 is TGCGCCAGCAGTCCTGCCGGGACAGGGCTGAACACTGAAGCTTTCTTT. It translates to CASSPAGTGLNTEAFF.

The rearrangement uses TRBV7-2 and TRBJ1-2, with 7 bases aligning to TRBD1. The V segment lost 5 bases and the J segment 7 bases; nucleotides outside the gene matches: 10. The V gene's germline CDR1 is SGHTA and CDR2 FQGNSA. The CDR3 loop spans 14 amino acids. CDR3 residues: CASSPFMTGIGYTF. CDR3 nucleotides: TGTGCCAGCAGCCCCTTCATGACAGGGATTGGCTACACCTTC.

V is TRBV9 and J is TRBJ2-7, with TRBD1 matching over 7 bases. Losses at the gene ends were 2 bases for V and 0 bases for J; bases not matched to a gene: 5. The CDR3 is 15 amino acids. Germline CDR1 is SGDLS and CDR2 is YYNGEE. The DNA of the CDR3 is TGTGCCAGCAGCGTGAAATGGGACAGCTCCTACGAGCAGTACTTC. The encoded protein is CASSVKWDSSYEQYF. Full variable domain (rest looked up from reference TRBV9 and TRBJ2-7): DSGVTQTPKHLITATGQRVTLRCSPRSGDLSVYWYQQSLDQGLQFLIQYYNGEERAKGNILERFSAQQFPDLHSELNLSSLELGDSALYFCASSVKWDSSYEQYFGPGTRLTVT.

CDR3 sequence (DNA): TGTGCCTGGAGCCCACAGGGACGCTCGGGGGGCTACACCTTC. Encoded protein: CAWSPQGRSGGYTF. V gene TRBV30 combines with J gene TRBJ1-2; D is possibly TRBD1 (6 bases). From germline, CDR1 is GTSNPN and CDR2 SVGIG (reference sequence). The CDR3 spans 14 residues. Trimming removed 3 bases from V and 8 bases from J, with 19 bases in between.

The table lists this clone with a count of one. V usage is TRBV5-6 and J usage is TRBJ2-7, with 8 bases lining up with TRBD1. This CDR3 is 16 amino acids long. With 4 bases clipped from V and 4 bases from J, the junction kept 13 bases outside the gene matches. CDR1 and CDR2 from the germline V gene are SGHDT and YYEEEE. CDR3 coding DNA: TGTGCCAGCAGCCCGAGACAGGGGACGAAACAATACGAGCAGTACTTC. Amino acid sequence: CASSPRQGTKQYEQYF.

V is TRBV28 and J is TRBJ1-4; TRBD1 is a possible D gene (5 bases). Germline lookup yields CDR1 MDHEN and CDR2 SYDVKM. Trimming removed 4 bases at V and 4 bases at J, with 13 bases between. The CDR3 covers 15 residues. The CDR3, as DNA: TGTGCCAGCAGTTCCCCGCAGGGACTTAATGAAAAACTGTTTTTT. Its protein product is CASSSPQGLNEKLFF. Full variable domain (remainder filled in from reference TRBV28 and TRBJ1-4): DVKVTQSSRYLVKRTGEKVFLECVQDMDHENMFWYRQDPGLGLRLIYFSYDVKMKEKGDIPEGYSVSREKKERFSLILESASTNQTSMYLCASSSPQGLNEKLFFGSGTQLSVL.

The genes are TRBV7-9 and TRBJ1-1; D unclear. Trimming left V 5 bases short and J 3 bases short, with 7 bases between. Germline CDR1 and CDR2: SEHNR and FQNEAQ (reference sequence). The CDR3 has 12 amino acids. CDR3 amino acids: CASSQQDTEAFF. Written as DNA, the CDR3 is TGTGCCAGCAGCCAACAAGACACTGAAGCTTTCTTT.

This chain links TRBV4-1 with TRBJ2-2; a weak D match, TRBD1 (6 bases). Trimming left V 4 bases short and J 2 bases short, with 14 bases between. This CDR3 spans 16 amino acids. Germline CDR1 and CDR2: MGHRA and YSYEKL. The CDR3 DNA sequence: TGCGCCAGCAGCCGAGAAGGGACAACCAACACCGGGGAGCTGTTTTTT. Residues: CASSREGTTNTGELFF.

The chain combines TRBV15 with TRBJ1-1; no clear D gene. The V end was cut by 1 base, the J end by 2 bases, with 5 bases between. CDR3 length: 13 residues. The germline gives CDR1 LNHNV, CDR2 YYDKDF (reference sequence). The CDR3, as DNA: TGTGCCACCAGCAGAGGGTTAAACACTGAAGCTTTCTTT. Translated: CATSRGLNTEAFF.

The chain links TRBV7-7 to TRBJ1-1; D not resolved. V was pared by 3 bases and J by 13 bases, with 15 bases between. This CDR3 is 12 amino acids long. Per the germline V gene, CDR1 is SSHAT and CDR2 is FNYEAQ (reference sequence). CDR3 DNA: TGTGCCAGCAGCTTTGAGAGTCCATTAGTTTTCTTT. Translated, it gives CASSFESPLVFF.

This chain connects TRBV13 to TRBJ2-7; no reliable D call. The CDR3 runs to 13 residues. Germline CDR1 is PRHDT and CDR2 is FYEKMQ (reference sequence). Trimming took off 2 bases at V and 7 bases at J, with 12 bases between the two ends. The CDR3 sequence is CASSLSRLGEQYF. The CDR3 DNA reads TGTGCCAGCAGCTTAAGTCGGCTGGGGGAGCAGTACTTC.

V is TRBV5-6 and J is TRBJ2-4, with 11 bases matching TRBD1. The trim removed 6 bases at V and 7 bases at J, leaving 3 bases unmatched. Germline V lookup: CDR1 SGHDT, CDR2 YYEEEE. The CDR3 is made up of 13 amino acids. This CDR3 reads CASIGTGGNIQYF. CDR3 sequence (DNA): TGTGCCAGCATAGGGACAGGGGGGAACATTCAGTACTTC.

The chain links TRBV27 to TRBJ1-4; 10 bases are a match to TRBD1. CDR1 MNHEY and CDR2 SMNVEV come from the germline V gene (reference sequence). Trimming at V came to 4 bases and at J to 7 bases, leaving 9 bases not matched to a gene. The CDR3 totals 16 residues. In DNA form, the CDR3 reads TGTGCCAGCAGTTCGGGACAGGGGCGGATTTTTGAAAAACTGTTTTTT. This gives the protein CASSSGQGRIFEKLFF.

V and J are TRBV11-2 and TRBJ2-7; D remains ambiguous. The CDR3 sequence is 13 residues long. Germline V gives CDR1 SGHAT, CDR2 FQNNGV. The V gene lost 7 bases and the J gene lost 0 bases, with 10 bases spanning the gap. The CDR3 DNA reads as TGTGCCAGCACCGTTGCGAGCTCCTACGAGCAGTACTTC. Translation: CASTVASSYEQYF.

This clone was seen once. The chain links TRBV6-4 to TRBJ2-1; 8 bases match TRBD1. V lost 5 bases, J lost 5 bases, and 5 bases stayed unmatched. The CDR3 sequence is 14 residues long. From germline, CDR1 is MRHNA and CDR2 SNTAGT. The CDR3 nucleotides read TGTGCCAGCAGTCAGGGGGCAGAGAACAATGAGCAGTTCTTC. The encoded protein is CASSQGAENNEQFF.

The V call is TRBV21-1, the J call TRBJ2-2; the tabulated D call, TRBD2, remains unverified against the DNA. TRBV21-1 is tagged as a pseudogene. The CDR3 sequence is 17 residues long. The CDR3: CASSKGGGGRHTGELFF. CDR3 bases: TGTGCCAGCAGCAAAGGGGGAGGGGGGCGTCACACCGGGGAGCTGTTTTTT.

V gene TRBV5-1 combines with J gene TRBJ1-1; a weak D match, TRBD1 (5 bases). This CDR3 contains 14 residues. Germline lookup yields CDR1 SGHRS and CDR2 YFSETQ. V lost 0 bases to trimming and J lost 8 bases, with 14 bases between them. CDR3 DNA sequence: TGCGCCAGCAGCTTGGGGGACCTCAGGGTAGAAGCTTTCTTT. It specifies CASSLGDLRVEAFF.

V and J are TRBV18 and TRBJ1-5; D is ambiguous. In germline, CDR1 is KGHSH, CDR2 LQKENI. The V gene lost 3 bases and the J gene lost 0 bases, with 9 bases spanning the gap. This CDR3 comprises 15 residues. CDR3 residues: CASSPTGYSNQPQHF. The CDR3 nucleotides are TGTGCCAGCTCACCGACCGGCTATAGCAATCAGCCCCAGCATTTT.

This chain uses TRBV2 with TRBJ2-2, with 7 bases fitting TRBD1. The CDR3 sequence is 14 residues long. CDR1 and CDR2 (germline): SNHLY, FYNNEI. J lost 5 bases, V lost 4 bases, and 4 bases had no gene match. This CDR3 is CASSVQGMTGELFF. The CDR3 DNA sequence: TGTGCCAGCAGTGTACAGGGGATGACCGGGGAGCTGTTTTTT.